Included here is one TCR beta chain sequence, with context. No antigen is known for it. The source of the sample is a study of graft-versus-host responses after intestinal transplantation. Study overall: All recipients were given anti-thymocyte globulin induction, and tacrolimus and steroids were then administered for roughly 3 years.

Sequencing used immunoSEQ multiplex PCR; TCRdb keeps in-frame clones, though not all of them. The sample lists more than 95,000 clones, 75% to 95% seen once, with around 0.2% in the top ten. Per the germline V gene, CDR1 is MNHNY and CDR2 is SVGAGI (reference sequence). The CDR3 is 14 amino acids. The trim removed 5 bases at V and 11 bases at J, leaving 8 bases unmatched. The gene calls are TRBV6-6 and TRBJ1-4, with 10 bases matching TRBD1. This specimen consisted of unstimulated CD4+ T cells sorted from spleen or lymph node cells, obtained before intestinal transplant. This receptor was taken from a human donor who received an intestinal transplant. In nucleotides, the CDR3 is TGTGCCAGCAGTGTCGGGACAGGGGTTGCGAAACTGTTTTTT. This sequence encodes CASSVGTGVAKLFF.